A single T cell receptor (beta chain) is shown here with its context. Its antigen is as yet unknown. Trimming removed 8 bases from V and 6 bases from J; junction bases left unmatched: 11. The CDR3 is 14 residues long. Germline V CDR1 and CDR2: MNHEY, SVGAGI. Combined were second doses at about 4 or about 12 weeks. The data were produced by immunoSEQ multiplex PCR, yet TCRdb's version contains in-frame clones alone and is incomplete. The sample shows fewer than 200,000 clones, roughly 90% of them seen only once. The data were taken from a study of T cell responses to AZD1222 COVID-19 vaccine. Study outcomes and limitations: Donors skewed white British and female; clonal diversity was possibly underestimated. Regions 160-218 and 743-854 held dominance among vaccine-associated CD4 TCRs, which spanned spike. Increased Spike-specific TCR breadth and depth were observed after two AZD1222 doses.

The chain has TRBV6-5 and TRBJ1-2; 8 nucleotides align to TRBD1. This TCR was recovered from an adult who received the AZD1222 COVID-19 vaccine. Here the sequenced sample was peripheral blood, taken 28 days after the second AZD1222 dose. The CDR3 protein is CASGTGASPHGYTF. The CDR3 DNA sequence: TGTGCCAGCGGGACAGGCGCCTCGCCACATGGCTACACCTTC.